This T cell receptor beta chain emerged from a study of cytomegalovirus exposure and HLA in healthy donors. The V gene lost 6 bases and the J gene lost 7 bases, with 19 bases spanning the gap. Germline CDR1 reads ENHRY; CDR2 reads SYGVKD. This CDR3 has 15 residues. 13 Jbeta primers and 60 Vbeta primers were used for the PCR. Libraries were prepared by immunoSEQ multiplex PCR; TCRdb keeps only in-frame clonotypes and omits some of them. The sample contains 85,000 to 95,000 clones, roughly 69% of which appear only once. The V call is TRBV10-3, the J call TRBJ2-1; TRBD2 is a possible D gene (6 bases). The receptor comes from a woman in her 30s in good health and CMV-seronegative. Sequenced material: PBMCs. The CDR3 spells CAISFGEESGNEQFF. CDR3 DNA sequence: TGTGCCATCAGCTTCGGCGAGGAAAGCGGGAATGAGCAGTTCTTC.